This T cell receptor (beta chain) comes out of a study of blood T cell repertoires in COVID-19. On the study more broadly: There were acute and convalescent COVID-19 samples, and they came from the United States, Italy and Spain. PBMCs, B-cell-depleted T cells, or T cells provided the cDNA or gDNA that made up the material.

This clone was found once. Per the original data handling: It was from reference gene primer amplification that nucleated cell counts were estimated. Sequencing was performed with immunoSEQ multiplex PCR; in TCRdb, only in-frame clones are kept and a portion is missing. Clonal size and the V and J genes are those of that table, whereas D and trimming came from the DNA. The table lists just under 85,000 clones, roughly 86% of them singletons. The V gene's germline CDR1 is KGHSH and CDR2 LQKENI. V dropped 3 bases and J dropped 4; count of bases not matched to a gene: 4. The CDR3 is made up of 16 amino acids.

The source material was peripheral blood. The receptor comes from a man at least 80 years old with active or convalescent COVID-19. This chain joins TRBV18 and TRBJ2-2; 11 bases are a match to TRBD1. CDR3 residues: CASSPGQGAITGELFF. The CDR3 nucleotides are TGTGCCAGCTCACCTGGACAGGGGGCAATCACCGGGGAGCTGTTTTTT.